The 22 T cell receptor beta chains reported below all come from one sample, sequenced in a study of vaccination effects on CD4 cells after COVID-19. TCRdb's table, derived via immunoSEQ multiplex PCR, lists solely in-frame clones and lacks some. The sample shows some 79,000 clones, roughly 80% of them seen only once. Sequencing was preceded by expansion of antigen-specific CD4+ T cells with viral peptide pools in the ViraFEST assay. Once cultured for 10 to 11 days, the cells underwent separation to obtain CD4+ T cells. Antigens of these TCRs are unknown. The sequencing here drew on CD4+ T cells from PBMCs cultured with HCoV-229E spike peptides, taken before COVID-19 vaccination. These receptor sequences come from a human donor who received a COVID-19 vaccine.

V and J are TRBV9 and TRBJ1-2, with D perhaps matching TRBD1 (6 bases). The CDR3 runs 13 residues. V lost 2 bases and J 2 bases, leaving 7 bases between the germline ends. From germline, CDR1 is SGDLS and CDR2 YYNGEE. The CDR3 nucleotides are TGTGCCAGCAGCGTTACAGGGAACTATGGCTACACCTTC. This translates into CASSVTGNYGYTF.

This clone has more than one count but fewer than ten. The rearrangement uses TRBV7-2 and TRBJ2-1, with D unclear. The CDR3 contains 15 residues. The V gene lost 6 bases and the J gene lost 0 bases, with 12 bases spanning the gap. CDR1 and CDR2 (germline): SGHTA, FQGNSA. In nucleotides, the CDR3 is TGTGCCAGCAGGACTCGGGCGGACTCCTACAATGAGCAGTTCTTC. Its translation is CASRTRADSYNEQFF.

This chain links TRBV6-6 with TRBJ2-1, with 8 bases matching TRBD2. Germline CDR1 MNHNY, CDR2 SVGAGI (reference sequence). V shed 5 bases and J 4 bases; nucleotides not matched to a gene: 7. The length of the CDR3 is 15 residues. As DNA, the CDR3 is TGTGCCAGCAGTCTAGGGACTAGTCTATACAATGAGCAGTTCTTC. Its protein product is CASSLGTSLYNEQFF.

The chain recombines TRBV19 with TRBJ1-3; 8 positions agree with TRBD1. Per the germline V gene, CDR1 is LNHDA and CDR2 is SQIVND (reference sequence). J was trimmed by 2 bases and V by 4 bases; bases with no gene match: 1. The CDR3 covers 14 residues. CDR3 amino acids: CASSTGGPGNTIYF. The CDR3 DNA reads as TGTGCCAGTAGTACAGGGGGCCCTGGAAACACCATATATTTT.

Only one count was recorded for this clone. The chain couples TRBV19 to TRBJ2-1, with 15 positions matching TRBD2. Germline-derived CDR1 and CDR2 are LNHDA and SQIVND (reference sequence). The CDR3 sequence is 19 residues long. With V trimmed by 4 bases and J by 7 bases, 14 bases remained unmatched. For the CDR3, the DNA is TGTGCCAGTAGTACCGGGACTAGCGGGGGGTATGCGGTTTTTAATGAGCAGTTCTTC. Translation gives CASSTGTSGGYAVFNEQFF. Looking up the rest from reference TRBV19 and TRBJ2-1 gives the full variable domain: DGGITQSPKYLFRKEGQNVTLSCEQNLNHDAMYWYRQDPGQGLRLIYYSQIVNDFQKGDIAEGYSVSREKKESFPLTVTSAQKNPTAFYLCASSTGTSGGYAVFNEQFFGPGTRLTVL.

This clone was observed a handful of times. CDR3 in amino acids: CASSTQTGGHGYTF. The DNA of the CDR3 is TGTGCCAGCAGTACCCAGACAGGGGGGCATGGCTACACCTTC. This rearrangement joins TRBV6-2 or TRBV6-3 to TRBJ1-2, with 9 positions matching TRBD1. J gave up 6 bases and V 5 bases, and 7 bases lay outside the gene matches. The CDR3 totals 14 residues. The germline V gene has CDR1 MNHEY and CDR2 SVGEGT.

This clone was recorded a few times. This chain connects TRBV5-1 to TRBJ1-1; no clear D gene. Trimming removed 7 bases from V and 0 bases from J, with 10 bases in between. CDR1 is SGHRS and CDR2 is YFSETQ in the germline V gene. The CDR3 loop spans 13 amino acids. DNA of the CDR3: TGCGCCAGCCGCAAGGTGGTGAACACTGAAGCTTTCTTT. Translating gives CASRKVVNTEAFF.

The rearrangement joins TRBV24-1 to TRBJ2-2; D could derive from TRBD1 or TRBD2 (5 bases each). Between the trimmed V and J ends, which lost 7 bases and 6 bases, there was a span of 20 bases. Germline CDR1 reads KGHDR; CDR2 reads SFDVKD. The CDR3 runs 16 residues. This chain's CDR3 is CATRPRDAAYAGELFF. CDR3 nucleotides: TGTGCCACCAGGCCGAGGGACGCCGCGTACGCCGGGGAGCTGTTTTTT.

V gene TRBV30 combines with J gene TRBJ2-2, with D perhaps TRBD2 (5 bases). V lost 7 bases and J 5 bases, leaving 20 bases between the germline ends. The CDR3 runs to 15 residues. Germline CDR1 is GTSNPN and CDR2 is SVGIG (reference sequence). The CDR3 protein is CASEPQGLLTGELFF. CDR3 nucleotides: TGTGCCTCTGAGCCCCAAGGACTTTTGACCGGGGAGCTGTTTTTT.

The chain links TRBV7-3 to TRBJ2-5; no firm D call. Per the germline V gene, CDR1 is SGHTA and CDR2 is FQGTGA. V lost 5 bases to trimming and J lost 5 bases, with 15 bases between them. This CDR3 has 14 residues. The CDR3 sequence: CASSPTGPGETQYF. The CDR3 DNA is TGTGCCAGCAGCCCCACCGGGCCCGGGGAGACCCAGTACTTC.

The chain uses TRBV24-1 and TRBJ1-2, with D uncertain. CDR3 length: 12 residues. V was pared by 4 bases and J by 4 bases, with 6 bases between. Germline values: CDR1 KGHDR, CDR2 SFDVKD. The CDR3 loop is CATSEGTYGYTF. The DNA of the CDR3 is TGTGCCACCAGTGAAGGTACCTATGGCTACACCTTC.

V gene TRBV7-3 combines with J gene TRBJ1-3; TRBD1 matches 9 bases. This CDR3 contains 16 residues. Per germline, CDR1 SGHTA and CDR2 FQGTGA. Unmatched junction bases numbered 8, after V lost 1 base and J lost 7 bases. The CDR3 coding sequence is TGTGCCAGCAGCTTAAATACAGGGGGCTTAGGGAACACCATATATTTT. Translation: CASSLNTGGLGNTIYF.

V is TRBV5-8 and J is TRBJ1-2, with D maybe TRBD1 (6 bases). Trimming pared 2 bases from V and 4 bases from J, leaving 9 bases between. Germline CDR1 is SGHTS and CDR2 is YDEGEE. The CDR3 covers 13 residues. The CDR3 is CASSLQGVYGYTF. CDR3 bases: TGTGCCAGCAGCTTACAGGGAGTCTATGGCTACACCTTC.

The V call is TRBV20-1, the J call TRBJ1-1; D is undetermined. In germline, CDR1 is DFQATT, CDR2 SNEGSKA (reference sequence). The CDR3 covers 13 residues. V was trimmed by 3 bases and J by 7 bases, leaving 15 bases between them. The CDR3 protein is CSASPGRLGEAFF. The CDR3 DNA reads as TGCAGTGCTAGTCCGGGCCGCTTGGGTGAAGCTTTCTTT.

The gene calls are TRBV7-8 and TRBJ1-3; tentative D call: TRBD1 (6 bases). Germline values: CDR1 SGHVS, CDR2 FQNEAQ. This CDR3 spans 15 amino acids. With 10 bases removed from V and 3 bases from J, the gap between germline ends came to 19 bases. CDR3 in amino acids: CATNRGGSLGNTIYF. The CDR3 DNA sequence: TGTGCCACCAATAGAGGGGGTTCCCTTGGAAACACCATATATTTT. Using reference TRBV7-8 and TRBJ1-3 for the parts outside the CDR3, the full variable domain is GAGVSQSPRYKVAKRGQDVALRCDPISGHVSLFWYQQALGQGPEFLTYFQNEAQLDKSGLPSDRFFAERPEGSVSTLKIQRTQQEDSAVYLCATNRGGSLGNTIYFGEGSWLTVV.

V and J are TRBV5-1 and TRBJ1-1; tentative D call: TRBD1 (6 bases). Germline CDR1 reads SGHRS; CDR2 reads YFSETQ. There are 14 residues in the CDR3. V dropped 1 base and J dropped 2 bases, with 9 bases sitting between them. CDR3 residues: CASSLTGANTEAFF. CDR3 DNA: TGCGCCAGCAGCTTGACGGGGGCAAACACTGAAGCTTTCTTT.

V gene TRBV18 combines with J gene TRBJ1-2, with D possibly being TRBD1 (6 bases). V was cut by 0 bases and J by 6 bases, with 17 bases left in between. The germline gives CDR1 KGHSH, CDR2 LQKENI. CDR3 size: 16 residues. CDR3 region: CASSPPSAQGQNGYTF. The CDR3 DNA reads TGTGCCAGCTCACCACCGTCCGCGCAGGGACAAAATGGCTACACCTTC.

V is TRBV5-8 and J is TRBJ2-7, with D possibly being TRBD2 (5 bases). Germline lookup yields CDR1 SGHTS and CDR2 YDEGEE. This CDR3 contains 11 residues. CDR3 coding DNA: TGTGCCAGCAGCTTGGAAAGCGGCAGCCACGTC. Translated: CASSLESGSHV.

This clone was seen a handful of times. V gene TRBV4-1 combines with J gene TRBJ1-1; D remains unclear. Trimming shortened V by 3 bases and J by 4 bases, and 15 bases separated the two germline ends. The CDR3 totals 15 residues. Germline CDR1 MGHRA, CDR2 YSYEKL. The CDR3 DNA is TGCGCCAGCAGCCAGGCCGACTTGAGGTCCACTGAAGCTTTCTTT. Its protein product is CASSQADLRSTEAFF.

This chain connects TRBV6-5 to TRBJ1-1; D ambiguous. Trimming took off 8 bases at V and 0 bases at J, with 7 bases between the two ends. CDR3 length: 12 residues. Germline assignment: CDR1 MNHEY and CDR2 SVGAGI. The CDR3 loop is CASGEMNTEAFF. Written as DNA, the CDR3 is TGTGCCAGCGGGGAAATGAACACTGAAGCTTTCTTT.

Only a few counts were recorded for this clone. This rearrangement joins TRBV5-1 to TRBJ1-3; unclear D gene. CDR3 length equals 14 residues. Germline CDR1 is SGHRS and CDR2 is YFSETQ. Between the trimmed V and J ends, which lost 5 bases and 3 bases, there was a span of 12 bases. The CDR3 nucleotides are TGCGCCAGCAGGCAATTGAACCTTGGAAACACCATATATTTT. Amino acid sequence: CASRQLNLGNTIYF.

V usage is TRBV19 and J usage is TRBJ1-1, with 7 bases identical to TRBD1. V lost 4 bases, J lost 1 base, and 0 bases stayed unmatched. The CDR3 has 13 residues. Germline loops: CDR1 LNHDA, CDR2 SQIVND (reference sequence). In nucleotides, the CDR3 is TGTGCCAGTAGTAGACAGGGGAACACTGAAGCTTTCTTT. Amino acids: CASSRQGNTEAFF.